This T cell receptor beta chain was obtained from a study of T cell responses to AZD1222 COVID-19 vaccine. General study findings and limits: Elevations in Spike-specific TCR breadth and depth followed administration of two AZD1222 doses.

Assay: immunoSEQ multiplex PCR; the TCRdb copy retains only in-frame clones and omits some. The data show more than 100,000 clones, less than 90% seen once. About this clone: Its cognate antigen is unknown.

The CDR3 has 14 amino acids. Unmatched junction bases numbered 7, after V lost 5 bases and J lost 7 bases. Germline CDR1 reads LNHDA; CDR2 reads SQIVND (reference sequence). The TCR originated in an adult in good health. The chain uses TRBV19 and TRBJ1-5; 8 bases map to TRBD1. The source was peripheral blood, collected on day 0 of AZD1222 vaccination. In DNA form, the CDR3 reads TGTGCCAGTAGTCCCCAGGGGGCAGGACAGCCCCAGCATTTT. It is translated as CASSPQGAGQPQHF.